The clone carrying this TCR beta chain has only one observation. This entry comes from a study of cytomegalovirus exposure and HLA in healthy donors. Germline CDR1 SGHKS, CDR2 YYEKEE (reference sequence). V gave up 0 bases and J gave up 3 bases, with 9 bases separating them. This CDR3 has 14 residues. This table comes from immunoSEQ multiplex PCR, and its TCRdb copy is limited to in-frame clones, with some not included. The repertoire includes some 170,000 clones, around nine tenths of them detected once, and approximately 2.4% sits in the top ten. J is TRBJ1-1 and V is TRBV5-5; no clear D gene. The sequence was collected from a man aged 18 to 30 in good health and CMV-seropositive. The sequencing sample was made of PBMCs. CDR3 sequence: CASSLEGAYTEAFF. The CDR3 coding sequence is TGTGCCAGCAGCTTGGAAGGAGCTTACACTGAAGCTTTCTTT.